These 11 T cell receptor beta chains came from one sample sequenced in a study of identifying expanded T cells in peripheral blood. Clones were read by immunoSEQ multiplex PCR, and TCRdb kept only the in-frame ones, dropping some. Of under 95,000 clones listed, about 88% were seen once; the top ten hold approximately 2.8%. Sequencing used blood. The origin of the receptors is a person aged 18 to 69 in good health.

The chain is built from TRBV10-3 and TRBJ2-1; 14 bases align to TRBD2. Trimming cost V 4 bases and J 0 bases; bases outside gene matches: 5. This CDR3 region has 18 residues. Germline V gene lookup returns CDR1 ENHRY and CDR2 SYGVKD. DNA for the CDR3: TGTGCCATCAGTGTAGGGACTAGCGGGAGCGCCTCCTACAATGAGCAGTTCTTC. This sequence encodes CAISVGTSGSASYNEQFF.

As concerns this clone: A much more abundant neighbour one base away suggests this may be a read error. V and J are TRBV7-3 and TRBJ1-4; 7 bases line up with TRBD1. Germline loops: CDR1 SGHTA, CDR2 FQGTGA. The V gene end was trimmed by 5 bases and the J gene end by 6 bases; junction bases not matched to a gene: 6. The CDR3 has 14 amino acids. CDR3 residues: CASSPPGQYEKLFF. The CDR3, as DNA: TGTGCCAGCAGCCCGCCGGGACAGTATGAAAAACTGTTTTTT.

The J gene is TRBJ2-2, the V gene TRBV6-4; a possible D gene is TRBD1 (6 bases). The ends were cut back, 4 bases at V and 7 bases at J, with 10 bases in the middle. Germline V gives CDR1 MRHNA, CDR2 SNTAGT. There are 13 residues in the CDR3. The CDR3 spells CASSAGEGGELFF. Here the CDR3 DNA reads TGTGCCAGCAGTGCAGGGGAAGGCGGGGAGCTGTTTTTT.

The chain joins TRBV11-3 to TRBJ2-1, with 10 bases aligning to TRBD2. This CDR3 is built from 14 residues. Germline assignment: CDR1 SGHNT and CDR2 YENEEA. Trimming removed 5 bases from V and 4 bases from J; junction bases left unmatched: 2. CDR3 DNA sequence: TGTGCCAGCAGCATGACTAGCGGGTACAATGAGCAGTTCTTC. The encoded protein is CASSMTSGYNEQFF.

The chain employs TRBV28 and TRBJ1-1; D is uncertain. Per germline, CDR1 MDHEN and CDR2 SYDVKM. V was trimmed by 5 bases and J by 0 bases, leaving 28 bases between them. The length of the CDR3 is 20 residues. Here the CDR3 reads CASSLPNSHRDFLMNTEAFF. In nucleotides, the CDR3 is TGTGCCAGCAGTCTACCCAATTCCCACAGAGACTTCCTAATGAACACTGAAGCTTTCTTT.

The V and J genes are TRBV7-2 and TRBJ2-5; 11 positions match TRBD2. J was trimmed by 5 bases and V by 5 bases; bases with no gene match: 10. The CDR3 loop spans 16 amino acids. Germline loops: CDR1 SGHTA, CDR2 FQGNSA. This chain's CDR3 is CASSHSGGAEDETQYF. CDR3 sequence (DNA): TGTGCCAGCAGCCATAGCGGGGGGGCGGAGGATGAGACCCAGTACTTC.

This chain connects TRBV19 to TRBJ2-5, with 9 positions matching TRBD1. Trimming cost V 4 bases and J 3 bases; bases outside gene matches: 6. CDR3 length: 15 amino acids. Germline V gene lookup returns CDR1 LNHDA and CDR2 SQIVND (reference sequence). CDR3 DNA sequence: TGTGCCAGTAGTACCCCCGGGACAGGGAAAGAGACCCAGTACTTC. Translation gives CASSTPGTGKETQYF.

The rearrangement joins TRBV9 to TRBJ2-1; D ambiguous. The V and J ends lost 3 bases and 2 bases respectively, with 12 bases between them. In germline, CDR1 is SGDLS, CDR2 YYNGEE. CDR3 length: 15 amino acids. CDR3 nucleotides: TGTGCCAGCAGCGCAAGGCTAGACGCCTACAATGAGCAGTTCTTC. Protein sequence: CASSARLDAYNEQFF.

The DNA for the CDR3 is TGTGCCAGCAGTCCCACCTTCGAAGGGACGGGGGGACGCTATGGCTACACCTTC. It translates to CASSPTFEGTGGRYGYTF. V usage is TRBV28 and J usage is TRBJ1-2; the D gene is possibly TRBD1 (5 bases). The CDR3 consists of 18 residues. From germline, CDR1 is MDHEN and CDR2 SYDVKM. V was shortened by 5 bases and J by 4 bases, with 26 bases between the two germline ends.

The genes are TRBV19 and TRBJ2-5; D not resolved. The CDR3 has 12 amino acids. Per the germline V gene, CDR1 is LNHDA and CDR2 is SQIVND (reference sequence). V was shortened by 4 bases and J by 0 bases, with 3 bases between the two germline ends. The CDR3 DNA reads as TGTGCCAGTAGTAGGCACCAAGAGACCCAGTACTTC. Translating gives CASSRHQETQYF. Based on the CDR3 plus reference TRBV19 and TRBJ2-5, the full variable domain is DGGITQSPKYLFRKEGQNVTLSCEQNLNHDAMYWYRQDPGQGLRLIYYSQIVNDFQKGDIAEGYSVSREKKESFPLTVTSAQKNPTAFYLCASSRHQETQYFGPGTRLLVL.

The chain carries TRBV10-2 and TRBJ2-5; TRBD2 agrees at 7 bases. This CDR3 is built from 15 residues. Germline values: CDR1 WSHSY, CDR2 SAAADI. The trim removed 3 bases at V and 4 bases at J, leaving 8 bases unmatched. The CDR3 nucleotides read TGCGCCAGCAGTGAAGGGGACTACGGACGAGAGACCCAGTACTTC. This codes for CASSEGDYGRETQYF.